This is a list of T cell receptor beta chains from one sample in a study of blood T cells in healthy people across ages. Each CDR3 protein is one row after TCRdb ran MiXCR on the 5' RACE reads. Of about 580,000 distinct CDR3 sequences listed, more than 45% are singletons. Sequences were obtained from blood. The receptors were sampled from an older man in good health. The CDR3 runs from the conserved cysteine through the conserved F or W. Each record gives: V gene, D gene, J gene, CDR3 length, clone size, CDR3 DNA, CDR3 protein. A D gene is named only where the DNA matches it firmly. The listing skips clone size in some rows; elsewhere it reads once, few, many or a size class.

>TRBV29-1|TRBD1|TRBJ2-1|14|few
TGCAGCGCCTCGGCTGGGACAGGATACAATGAGCAGTTCTTC
CSASAGTGYNEQFF
>TRBV20-1|TRBD1|TRBJ2-7|11|-
TGCAGTGCTAGAGGGACAGGAGGGCAGTACTTC
CSARGTGGQYF
>TRBV7-6|-|TRBJ2-5|16|few
TGTGCCAGCAGCTTAGGAGGGTCGTCCCGCAAAGAGACCCAGTACTTC
CASSLGGSSRKETQYF
>TRBV5-6|-|TRBJ2-5|13|-
TGTGCCAGCAGCTTGGACAGGGAATTGTCCCAGTACTTC
CASSLDRELSQYF
>TRBV29-1|-|TRBJ1-1|15|few
TGCAGCGTTAGGGGGGCCCTAGCGAAGAACACTGAAGCTTTCTTT
CSVRGALAKNTEAFF
>TRBV9|-|TRBJ2-5|16|-
TGTGCCAGCAGTATAAGGGCCGAAGGGGGGCAAGAGACCCAGTACTTC
CASSIRAEGGQETQYF
>TRBV7-2|TRBD1|TRBJ2-7|14|few
TGTGCCAGCAGCCGAAGACAGGGGAACTACGAGCAGTACTTC
CASSRRQGNYEQYF
>TRBV4-3|-|TRBJ2-7|15|-
TGCGCCAGCAGCCAAGAGGTCCGGGCCTACAATGAGCAGTACTTC
CASSQEVRAYNEQYF
>TRBV7-3|-|TRBJ2-1|15|-
TGTGCCAGCAGCGGGGACCGTGTCTCCTACAATGAGCAGTTCTTC
CASSGDRVSYNEQFF
>TRBV7-9|TRBD2|TRBJ2-1|16|-
TGTGCCAGCAGCATGGCCGGGACTAGCGGCTACAATGAGCAGTTCTTC
CASSMAGTSGYNEQFF
>TRBV7-9|-|TRBJ2-1|14|few
TGTGCCAGCAGCTTAGTGGGCTCGGGGAATGAGCAGTTCTTC
CASSLVGSGNEQFF
>TRBV7-2|TRBD1|TRBJ1-2|14|-
TGTGCCAGCTTCATGACAGGGGGTACCTATGGCTACACCTTC
CASFMTGGTYGYTF
>TRBV7-2|TRBD2|TRBJ2-3|14|-
TGTGCCAGCAGCTTACTAGCGGGAAGGGATACGCAGTATTTT
CASSLLAGRDTQYF
>TRBV4-2|-|TRBJ2-2|13|-
TGTGCCAGCAGCCCCTTGAACACCGGGGAGGTGTTTTTT
CASSPLNTGEVFF
>TRBV7-2|TRBD2|TRBJ2-3|16|many
TGTGCCAGCAGCTTAGCTCTAGCGGGAGGCACAGATACGCAGTATTTT
CASSLALAGGTDTQYF
>TRBV29-1|-|TRBJ2-7|11|-
TGCAGCGGGGGCTCGGAATACGAGCAGTACTTC
CSGGSEYEQYF
>TRBV24-1|TRBD1|TRBJ2-1|14|-
TGTGCCACCAGTGAGTCAGGGGGTGGCAATGAGCAGTTCTTC
CATSESGGGNEQFF
>TRBV20-1|-|TRBJ2-3|14|-
TGCAGTGCCCCCAATAGCGGTGGGGGAGATACGCAGTATTTT
CSAPNSGGGDTQYF
>TRBV5-1|-|TRBJ2-5|14|-
TGCGCCGGCAGCTCAGGACAGCTTCAAGAGACCCAGTACTTC
CAGSSGQLQETQYF
>TRBV24-1|-|TRBJ2-5|13|few
TGTGCCACCAGTGAAGGGGCCCGGGAGACCCAGTACTTC
CATSEGARETQYF
>TRBV5-1|TRBD2|TRBJ2-7|15|-
TGCGCCAGCAGCCCAATAGCGGGACCCTCCTACGAGCAGTACTTC
CASSPIAGPSYEQYF
>TRBV6-6|-|TRBJ2-7|15|many
TGTGCCAGCATTTTAGGACGGGCAGGAGAATACGAGCAGTACTTC
CASILGRAGEYEQYF
>TRBV20-1|-|TRBJ2-7|14|-
TGCAGTGCTCCGCTTAGGGCAGGAGTTAGCGAGCAGTACTTC
CSAPLRAGVSEQYF
>TRBV7-2|-|TRBJ2-7|15|-
TGTGCCAGCAGCTCCTCCCGCGGGGGCTACAATGAGCAGTACTTC
CASSSSRGGYNEQYF
>TRBV29-1|-|TRBJ2-7|13|many
TGCAGCGTTGGAGGCAGGAGCTCCTACGAGCAGTACTTC
CSVGGRSSYEQYF
>TRBV28|TRBD2|TRBJ2-7|14|few
TGTGCCAGCAGTTTAGCGGGAGGGTCTCGTGAGCAGTACTTC
CASSLAGGSREQYF
>TRBV7-8|-|TRBJ1-6|14|-
TGTGCCAGCAGCTTTGCAGGGAATAATTCACCCCTCCACTTT
CASSFAGNNSPLHF
>TRBV9|-|TRBJ1-2|14|-
TGTGCCAGCAGCGTAGAGGCAGGGTACTATGGCTACACCTTC
CASSVEAGYYGYTF
>TRBV10-3|TRBD1|TRBJ1-5|14|-
TGTGCCATCAGTGAGACTCAGGGGGCTCAGCCCCAGCATTTT
CAISETQGAQPQHF
>TRBV20-1|-|TRBJ1-1|13|-
TGCAGTGCTAGGTATAGCCAGGACACTGAAGCTTTCTTT
CSARYSQDTEAFF
>TRBV6-6|TRBD1|TRBJ1-1|15|many
TGTGCCAGCAGTTACCGGACAGGGATCGTCGCTGAAGCTTTCTTT
CASSYRTGIVAEAFF
>TRBV6-5|TRBD1|TRBJ1-4|18|-
TGTGCCAGCAGTTACTCCCAGGGGGGAACCAGGGCTAAGGAAAAACTGTTTTTT
CASSYSQGGTRAKEKLFF
>TRBV6-6|-|TRBJ2-7|14|many
TGTGCCAGCAGTTACTCGGCTGGGGTGGTCGAGCAGTACTTC
CASSYSAGVVEQYF
>TRBV6-5|TRBD2|TRBJ2-1|19|-
TGTGCCAGCAGTTACTCGTTTAGGACTAGCGGGAGCTCCTACAATGAGCAGTTCTTC
CASSYSFRTSGSSYNEQFF
>TRBV20-1|TRBD1|TRBJ1-2|14|-
TGCAGTGCCCGAGGACAGGTCGGGATGTATGGCTACACCTTC
CSARGQVGMYGYTF
>TRBV7-3|TRBD2|TRBJ2-1|16|-
TGTGCCAGCAGCGCCAGGACTAGCGGGACCCACAATGAGCAGTTCTTC
CASSARTSGTHNEQFF
>TRBV20-1|-|TRBJ2-1|13|-
TGCAGTGCTCCCTCGCACAGGGTCTTTGAGCAGTTCTTC
CSAPSHRVFEQFF
>TRBV10-3|TRBD1|TRBJ1-5|14|-
TGTGCCATCAGCGGACAGGGGGCTAGTCAGCCCCAGCATTTT
CAISGQGASQPQHF
>TRBV11-1|-|TRBJ1-6|18|-
TGTGCCAGCAGCTCCGGACAGATGATTAGCTCCTATAATTCACCCCTCCACTTT
CASSSGQMISSYNSPLHF
>TRBV6-6|-|TRBJ1-1|12|-
TGTGCCAGCAGTTACGGGAGGGTCGAAGCTTTCTTT
CASSYGRVEAFF
>TRBV29-1|TRBD1|TRBJ1-1|13|few
TGCAGCGCTTCGGGACAGTTGAACACTGAAGCTTTCTTT
CSASGQLNTEAFF
>TRBV7-2|-|TRBJ2-7|13|-
TGTGCCAGCAGCTCGGGACAATCCCACGAGCAGTACTTC
CASSSGQSHEQYF
>TRBV28|-|TRBJ2-1|12|-
TGTGCCAGCCTAGACCCCTACAATGAGCAGTTCTTC
CASLDPYNEQFF
>TRBV20-1|TRBD1|TRBJ1-6|16|-
TGCAGTGCTAGAATCGGCCAGGGGGCTACACATTCACCCCTCCACTTT
CSARIGQGATHSPLHF
>TRBV12-3/TRBV12-4|-|TRBJ1-4|15|-
TGTGCCAGCAGTTTGGTTCGTGGTGGTGGTGAAAAACTGTTTTTT
CASSLVRGGGEKLFF
>TRBV18|TRBD1|TRBJ2-6|17|-
TGTGCCAGCTCACCCGGGACAGGGGGATCTGGGGCCAACGTCCTGACTTTC
CASSPGTGGSGANVLTF
>TRBV27|-|TRBJ2-3|12|many
TGTGCCAGAAACAGGCTCGGAGATACGCAGTATTTT
CARNRLGDTQYF
>TRBV9|-|TRBJ2-7|14|few
TGTGCCAGCAGCGTAGGGGGGCCCGTGAACGAGCAGTACTTC
CASSVGGPVNEQYF